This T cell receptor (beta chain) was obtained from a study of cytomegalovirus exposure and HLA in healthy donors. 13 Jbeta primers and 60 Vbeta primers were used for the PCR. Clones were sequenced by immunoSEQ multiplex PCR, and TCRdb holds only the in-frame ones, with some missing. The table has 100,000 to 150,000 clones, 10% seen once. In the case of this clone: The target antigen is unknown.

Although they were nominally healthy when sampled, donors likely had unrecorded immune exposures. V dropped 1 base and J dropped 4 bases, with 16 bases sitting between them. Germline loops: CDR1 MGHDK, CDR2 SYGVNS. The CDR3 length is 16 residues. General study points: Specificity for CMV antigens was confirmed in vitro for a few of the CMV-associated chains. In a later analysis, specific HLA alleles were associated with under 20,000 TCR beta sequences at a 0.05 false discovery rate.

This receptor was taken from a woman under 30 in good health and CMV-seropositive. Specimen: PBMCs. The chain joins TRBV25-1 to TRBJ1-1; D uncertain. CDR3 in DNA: TGTGCCAGCAGTGAATCACTCTCCGGGAGACGCACTGAAGCTTTCTTT. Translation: CASSESLSGRRTEAFF.